Below, one T cell receptor (beta chain) is given with its context. Its target is not known. The same CDR3 can be traced to other DNA sequences in this sample. This sample was included in a study of cytomegalovirus exposure and HLA in healthy donors. PCR used 60 Vbeta primers and 13 Jbeta primers. Profiled with immunoSEQ multiplex PCR; TCRdb holds only in-frame clones, not every one. This table lists about 210,000 clones. Broader study findings: Among TCR beta chains, those listed as cytomegalovirus-associated numbered approximately 150. CMV serostatus was the only recorded immune exposure for donors.

In germline, CDR1 is LNHDA, CDR2 SQIVND (reference sequence). V shed 5 bases, J shed 7 bases, and the junction held 4 bases outside the gene matches. The CDR3 runs to 12 residues. The sequenced sample was PBMCs. The source of this sequence is a woman in her twenties or thirties in good health and CMV-seropositive. The rearrangement uses TRBV19 and TRBJ1-2, with TRBD1 matching over 7 bases. CDR3 in amino acids: CASSPRQGGYTF. The CDR3 DNA is TGTGCCAGTAGTCCCCGACAGGGTGGCTACACCTTC.